The 31 T cell receptor beta chains below were found in one sample sequenced in a study of metastatic and nonmetastatic thyroid tumors. Every patient was untreated before thyroid surgery. Via MiXCR, TCRdb re-called the PCR reads. Among just over 70,000 clones listed, less than 20% were seen once. Sequenced input: blood. These receptors all stem from a female donor with papillary thyroid cancer or a benign thyroid nodule (not recorded which). Some clones in this sample may be carry-over from other donors' samples.

In this sample, this clone turned up many times. The chain couples TRBV20-1 to TRBJ2-7; no firm D call. The CDR3 is 13 amino acids. The V gene lost 3 bases and the J gene lost 3 bases, with 12 bases spanning the gap. CDR1 is DFQATT, CDR2 SNEGSKA, per germline (reference sequence). The CDR3 DNA follows: TGCAGTGCTAGGCCTACTACGAACTACGAGCAGTACTTC. Protein: CSARPTTNYEQYF.

In this sample, this clone turned up many times. This rearrangement joins TRBV6-6 to TRBJ2-4; no definite D call. The V end lost 0 bases, the J end lost 9 bases, and 18 bases lay between the germline ends. Germline assignment: CDR1 MNHNY and CDR2 SVGAGI (reference sequence). The CDR3 covers 16 residues. The CDR3 region has the DNA TGTGCCAGCAGTTACTCGGTAATAGCCTCGGTGGCCATTCAGTACTTC. Translated: CASSYSVIASVAIQYF.

The rearrangement uses TRBV20-1 and TRBJ1-6; 11 bases are a match to TRBD1. V was pared by 5 bases and J by 5 bases, with 2 bases of the junction left unmatched. Per germline, CDR1 DFQATT and CDR2 SNEGSKA (reference sequence). The CDR3 extends over 14 amino acids. The CDR3 is CSAGTGGDNSPLHF. The DNA of the CDR3 is TGCAGTGCTGGGACAGGGGGTGATAATTCACCCCTCCACTTT.

This clone was detected many times. V usage is TRBV12-3 or TRBV12-4 and J usage is TRBJ2-6, with 9 bases matching TRBD1. Germline trimming cut 6 bases from V and 1 base from J; bases unmatched to any gene: 10. The CDR3 consists of 18 residues. The CDR3 region is CASRTGTGNSSGANVLTF. The DNA for the CDR3 is TGTGCCAGCAGGACCGGGACAGGGAATTCATCTGGGGCCAACGTCCTGACTTTC.

In its sample, this clone was seen a few times. The V and J genes are TRBV6-2 or TRBV6-3 and TRBJ2-3; D is unresolved. CDR3 size: 15 residues. CDR1 is MNHEY, CDR2 SVGEGT, per germline. V was cut by 1 base and J by 7 bases, with 15 bases left in between. The CDR3 loop is CASSYYEDVSYTQYF. The CDR3 nucleotides are TGTGCCAGCAGTTACTACGAGGATGTGAGTTATACGCAGTATTTT.

Many counts were recorded for this clone. The chain employs TRBV6-1 and TRBJ1-3; TRBD1 agrees at 7 bases. Trimming took 2 bases from V and 7 from J; bases not matched to a gene: 8. CDR3 length equals 15 residues. In germline, CDR1 is MNHNS, CDR2 SASEGT. The CDR3: CASSEWEGALNTIYF. CDR3 bases: TGTGCCAGCAGTGAATGGGAGGGGGCTCTGAACACCATATATTTT.

This clone showed up just a few times. The chain combines TRBV6-9 with TRBJ1-4; D unresolved. Trimming took off 3 bases at V and 7 bases at J, with 9 bases between the two ends. Germline CDR1 reads MNHGY; CDR2 reads SVAAGI. The CDR3 is 13 amino acids. The CDR3 region has the DNA TGTGCCAGCAGTTACGGGGTGCGTGAAAAACTGTTTTTT. Its translation: CASSYGVREKLFF.

This clone was detected ten times or more. The chain couples TRBV7-2 to TRBJ1-4, with a possible D match to TRBD1 (6 bases). The germline V gene has CDR1 SGHTA and CDR2 FQGNSA. V lost 2 bases and J lost 7, with 14 bases in between. This CDR3 contains 15 residues. Here the CDR3 DNA reads TGTGCCAGCAGCTTAAACCTGGGGGCGGGTGAAAAACTGTTTTTT. Its protein product is CASSLNLGAGEKLFF.

This clone was recorded only once. The genes are TRBV30 and TRBJ2-5; D gene uncertain. Germline values: CDR1 GTSNPN, CDR2 SVGIG (reference sequence). The CDR3 is 11 residues long. V lost 2 bases and J lost 5, with 6 bases in between. CDR3 in DNA: TGTGCCTGGAGTCGTACGGAGACCCAGTACTTC. This translates into CAWSRTETQYF.

The V and J genes are TRBV5-1 and TRBJ2-5; D might be TRBD1 or TRBD2, each matching 5 bases. There are 14 residues in the CDR3. Germline V gives CDR1 SGHRS, CDR2 YFSETQ. With 2 bases removed from V and 4 bases from J, the gap between germline ends came to 12 bases. The chain's CDR3 is CASSLGVSAETQYF. CDR3 DNA sequence: TGCGCCAGCAGCTTAGGGGTTAGCGCAGAGACCCAGTACTTC.

This clone was seen repeatedly, ten times or more. Other nucleotide sequences from this sample produce the same CDR3. V and J are TRBV30 and TRBJ1-1; D remains ambiguous. The CDR3 is 12 residues long. Germline CDR1 reads GTSNPN; CDR2 reads SVGIG (reference sequence). The V end was cut by 2 bases, the J end by 4 bases, with 8 bases between. The CDR3 sequence: CAWSSTSTEAFF. Written as DNA, the CDR3 is TGTGCCTGGAGTTCCACAAGCACTGAAGCTTTCTTT. The variable domain in full, completed from reference TRBV30 and TRBJ1-1, reads SQTIHQWPATLVQPVGSPLSLECTVEGTSNPNLYWYRQAAGRGLQLLFYSVGIGQISSEVPQNLSASRPQDRQFILSSKKLLLSDSGFYLCAWSSTSTEAFFGQGTRLTVV.

The table lists this clone with many counts. The rearrangement links TRBV20-1 to TRBJ2-7; D unresolved. The CDR3 extends over 14 amino acids. CDR1 and CDR2 from the germline V gene are DFQATT and SNEGSKA (reference sequence). The V end was cut by 3 bases, the J end by 4 bases, with 16 bases between. The CDR3 protein is CSARFPDGAYEQYF. As DNA, the CDR3 is TGCAGTGCTAGGTTTCCCGACGGCGCGTACGAGCAGTACTTC.

This clone is deemed medium-sized. Here the CDR3 DNA reads TGTGCCAGCAGCCGGGGGGGGAGTCGAACCGGGGAGCTGTTTTTT. Its translation: CASSRGGSRTGELFF. The chain links TRBV3-1 to TRBJ2-2; TRBD2 agrees at 7 bases. Germline CDR1 LGHDT, CDR2 YNNKEL (reference sequence). This CDR3 region has 15 residues. The ends lost 4 bases at V and 5 bases at J; junction bases unmatched: 7.

This clone was recorded many times. The chain combines TRBV19 with TRBJ2-7; D unclear. The V gene lost 0 bases and the J gene lost 3 bases, with 12 bases spanning the gap. CDR3 size: 15 residues. Germline V lookup: CDR1 LNHDA, CDR2 SQIVND (reference sequence). CDR3 amino acids: CASSIEVGRNYEQYF. In DNA form, the CDR3 reads TGTGCCAGTAGTATAGAGGTCGGGCGGAACTACGAGCAGTACTTC.

This clone was seen many times. CDR3 protein: CSVVQYSTEAFF. CDR3 DNA sequence: TGCAGCGTGGTGCAATATTCCACTGAAGCTTTCTTT. The rearrangement links TRBV29-1 to TRBJ1-1; D gene uncertain. V dropped 6 bases and J dropped 4 bases, with 12 bases sitting between them. This CDR3 has 12 amino acids. Germline lookup yields CDR1 SQVTM and CDR2 ANQGSEA. The full variable domain, completed using reference TRBV29-1 and TRBJ1-1, is SAVISQKPSRDICQRGTSLTIQCQVDSQVTMMFWYRQQPGQSLTLIATANQGSEATYESGFVIDKFPISRPNLTFSTLTVSNMSPEDSSIYLCSVVQYSTEAFFGQGTRLTVV.

Many counts were recorded for this clone. The chain employs TRBV14 and TRBJ1-4, with D tentatively TRBD1 (6 bases). Germline CDR1 is SGHDN and CDR2 is FVKESK. V was shortened by 4 bases and J by 4 bases, with 13 bases between the two germline ends. The CDR3 length is 15 residues. The CDR3 DNA sequence: TGTGCCAGCAGCCTGGGGGGGACATTTAATGAAAAACTGTTTTTT. This encodes CASSLGGTFNEKLFF. The variable domain in full, completed from reference TRBV14 and TRBJ1-4, reads EAGVTQFPSHSVIEKGQTVTLRCDPISGHDNLYWYRRVMGKEIKFLLHFVKESKQDESGMPNNRFLAERTGGTYSTLKVQPAELEDSGVYFCASSLGGTFNEKLFFGSGTQLSVL.

This clone was recorded many times. It may be a read error: a sequence one base away is much more abundant. The chain couples TRBV3-1 to TRBJ2-1; maybe TRBD2 (5 bases). The length of the CDR3 is 12 residues. Germline V CDR1 and CDR2: LGHDT, YNNKEL (reference sequence). CDR3: CASSYTRNEQLF. CDR3 bases: TGTGCCAGCAGCTACACTAGGAATGAGCAGCTCTTC.

This clone appeared a few times. The V gene is TRBV28, the J gene TRBJ1-1; D is ambiguous. This CDR3 is 15 amino acids long. V was cut by 1 base and J by 0 bases, with 9 bases left in between. The germline CDR1 and CDR2 sequences are MDHEN and SYDVKM. CDR3 amino acids: CASSLLPYMNTEAFF. The CDR3 DNA sequence: TGTGCCAGCAGTTTATTGCCCTACATGAACACTGAAGCTTTCTTT.

Only a few counts were recorded for this clone. The rearrangement joins TRBV2 to TRBJ2-3; tentative D call: TRBD2 (6 bases). CDR3 length: 15 residues. Germline CDR1 SNHLY, CDR2 FYNNEI. V was trimmed by 4 bases and J by 1 base, leaving 12 bases between them. The CDR3 sequence: CASSVGSTGTDTQYF. The CDR3 nucleotides read TGTGCCAGCAGTGTCGGGAGTACTGGCACAGATACGCAGTATTTT.

The chain has TRBV7-3 and TRBJ1-1; TRBD1 might be the D (5 bases). The germline V and J ends were trimmed by 3 bases and 3 bases, with 11 bases remaining between them. CDR1 and CDR2 from the germline V gene are SGHTA and FQGTGA. This CDR3 has 14 residues. CDR3 DNA sequence: TGTGCCAGCAGCTTCAAATCAGGGCACACTGAAGCTTTCTTT. Protein sequence: CASSFKSGHTEAFF.

This clone has ten or more counts. The V and J genes are TRBV12-3 or TRBV12-4 and TRBJ1-4; D is undetermined. Trimming took off 5 bases at V and 8 bases at J, with 18 bases between the two ends. This CDR3 is built from 15 residues. The CDR3 region has the DNA TGTGCCAGCAGTGTCATAGGGAGAGGTTACGAAAAACTGTTTTTT. The encoded protein is CASSVIGRGYEKLFF.

This rearrangement joins TRBV27 to TRBJ2-7; no definite D call. The CDR3 is 13 amino acids. V was shortened by 1 base and J by 3 bases, with 7 bases between the two germline ends. CDR1 and CDR2 from the germline V gene are MNHEY and SMNVEV (reference sequence). As DNA, the CDR3 is TGTGCCAGCAGTTTATTCCCCCACTACGAGCAGTACTTC. This translates into CASSLFPHYEQYF.

This clone was observed once. V gene TRBV11-2 combines with J gene TRBJ2-2; 7 nucleotides align to TRBD1. The CDR3 loop spans 15 amino acids. Losses at the gene ends were 5 bases for V and 3 bases for J; bases not matched to a gene: 6. CDR1 SGHAT and CDR2 FQNNGV come from the germline V gene. Here the CDR3 DNA reads TGTGCCAGCAGCCCAGGGACAGCCTACACCGGGGAGCTGTTTTTT. Translation gives CASSPGTAYTGELFF.

In its sample, this clone was seen many times. The CDR3 region has the DNA TGTGCCAGCAGCCCGGGACTAGCGGGAATTTCCGAGTACCATGAGCAGTTCTTC. It is translated as CASSPGLAGISEYHEQFF. The chain couples TRBV4-2 to TRBJ2-1; the match to TRBD2 covers 13 bases. From germline, CDR1 is LGHNA and CDR2 YNFKEQ. V gave up 4 bases and J gave up 8 bases; unmatched junction bases: 14. The CDR3 contains 18 residues.

The rearrangement links TRBV12-3 or TRBV12-4 to TRBJ1-5; maybe TRBD1 (6 bases). Trimming took 2 bases from V and 7 from J, leaving 9 bases between them. The CDR3 is 13 residues long. In DNA form, the CDR3 reads TGTGCCAGCAGTTTACAGGGGTGGCAGCCCCAGCATTTT. It translates to CASSLQGWQPQHF.

This chain joins TRBV20-1 and TRBJ1-2; 7 positions match TRBD1. Germline V gene lookup returns CDR1 DFQATT and CDR2 SNEGSKA (reference sequence). The J segment lost 0 bases and the V segment lost 5 bases, leaving 9 bases of the junction unmatched. The CDR3 has 15 residues. The CDR3 DNA reads as TGCAGTGCTCTGTCTAAACAGGGGACTAACTATGGCTACACCTTC. Its translation: CSALSKQGTNYGYTF.

In this sample, this clone turned up many times. This rearrangement joins TRBV6-2 or TRBV6-3 to TRBJ2-5, with TRBD1 identical over 8 bases. Losses at the gene ends were 6 bases for V and 5 bases for J; bases not matched to a gene: 8. The length of the CDR3 is 14 residues. Germline assignment: CDR1 MNHEY and CDR2 SVGEGT. CDR3: CASRDRGSGETQYF. The DNA for the CDR3 is TGTGCCAGCAGAGACAGGGGTTCGGGGGAGACCCAGTACTTC.

Ten or more counts support this clone. This chain links TRBV2 with TRBJ1-1; TRBD1 might be the D (5 bases). This CDR3 has 14 residues. V lost 9 bases and J 0 bases, leaving 14 bases between the germline ends. CDR1 and CDR2 (germline): SNHLY, FYNNEI. The CDR3 spells CARRGHLMNTEAFF. The DNA of the CDR3 is TGTGCCAGAAGAGGACACCTCATGAACACTGAAGCTTTCTTT.

This clone was seen many times. CDR3 protein: CASSKTHGRQEQYF. DNA for the CDR3: TGTGCCAGTAGCAAAACCCATGGACGGCAAGAGCAGTACTTC. The J gene is TRBJ2-7, the V gene TRBV19; D uncertain. This CDR3 region has 14 residues. From germline, CDR1 is LNHDA and CDR2 SQIVND (reference sequence). The V end lost 6 bases, the J end lost 7 bases, and 19 bases lay between the germline ends.

This clone has ten or more counts. The chain carries TRBV6-1 and TRBJ1-1; D uncertain. V lost 5 bases to trimming and J lost 5 bases, with 9 bases between them. CDR3 length: 12 residues. Germline V gene sequence: CDR1 MNHNS, CDR2 SASEGT. As DNA, the CDR3 is TGTGCCAGCAGTTCAGACGGGACTGAAGCTTTCTTT. Translating gives CASSSDGTEAFF.

This clone was detected only a few times. This may be a read error, as it is one base from a much larger clone. The CDR3 ends on some other residue instead of the conserved phenylalanine or tryptophan, so this is likely a read error. The V gene is TRBV10-2, the J gene TRBJ2-5; unclear D gene. The V end was cut by 0 bases, the J end by 7 bases, with 3 bases between. The CDR3 consists of 11 residues. Germline loops: CDR1 WSHSY, CDR2 SAAADI. CDR3 loop: CASSESGTQYL. CDR3 nucleotide sequence: TGCGCCAGCAGTGAGTCAGGGACCCAGTACCTC.